This record looks at one TCR beta chain sequence and its context. The data were obtained in a study of blood T cell repertoires in COVID-19. As for the study in general: The United States, Italy and Spain provided the acute and convalescent COVID-19 samples. The cDNA or gDNA used as material had been derived from T cells, B-cell-depleted T cells, or PBMCs.

In Seattle, patients joined the study during active infection and were tracked longitudinally. Methods used by the authors: Scientists estimated how many nucleated cells there were by amplifying reference gene primers. Sequencing was performed with immunoSEQ multiplex PCR; in TCRdb, only in-frame clones are kept and a portion is missing. That table supplies the V and J calls and clone size; D and trimming were determined from the DNA. The table lists over 150,000 clones, 70% to 90% of them singletons. This sequence originates from a man aged 55 to 69 with COVID-19, enrolled during active disease. Sequences were obtained from peripheral blood.

CDR3 region: CASSPAGQTSNQPQHF. CDR3 nucleotide sequence: TGTGCCAGCTCACCTGCGGGACAGACTAGCAATCAGCCCCAGCATTTT. V and J are TRBV18 and TRBJ1-5; 7 nucleotides match TRBD1. The J segment lost 0 bases and the V segment lost 3 bases, leaving 5 bases of the junction unmatched. CDR3 length: 16 residues. Germline CDR1 and CDR2: KGHSH and LQKENI.